This T cell receptor beta chain was obtained from a study of regulatory T cells in long-lasting Graves disease. Study outcomes and limitations: Persistent cases of Graves' showed reduced TCR diversity relative to newly diagnosed patients.

Arm-PCR with iRepertoire HTBI primers amplified the CDR3 regions for these TCR beta libraries. TCRdb ran MiXCR on the multiplex PCR reads and lists one entry per CDR3 protein. This table holds 350,000 to 500,000 distinct CDR3 sequences, about 15% found once. Time point reported: newly diagnosed GD, antithyroid drugs for less than 3 months. The authors made the TCR library using RNA they extracted from PBMCs. In this sample, this clonotype turned up many times. Its antigen is not identified. Another study also made use of these data, one on T cells in Graves' hyperthyroidism and ophthalmopathy. That work adds: Participants, patients aged 18 to 65, had newly diagnosed hyperthyroidism with a duration under 2 months.

This clonotype was obtained from a woman aged 50 to 60 with Graves disease. Here the sequenced sample was peripheral blood mononuclear cells (PBMCs), taken at new diagnosis, from a patient treated with antithyroid drugs.

CDR3 sequence reads: CASSQFEGLETQYF. CDR3 nucleotide sequence: TGTGCCAGCAGCCAATTTGAGGGGCTGGAGACCCAGTACTTC. The chain uses TRBV3-1 and TRBJ2-5, with D perhaps matching TRBD1 or TRBD2 (5 bases each). V lost 2 bases to trimming and J lost 5 bases, with 12 bases between them. This CDR3 region has 14 residues. CDR1 is LGHDT and CDR2 is YNNKEL in the germline V gene (reference sequence).